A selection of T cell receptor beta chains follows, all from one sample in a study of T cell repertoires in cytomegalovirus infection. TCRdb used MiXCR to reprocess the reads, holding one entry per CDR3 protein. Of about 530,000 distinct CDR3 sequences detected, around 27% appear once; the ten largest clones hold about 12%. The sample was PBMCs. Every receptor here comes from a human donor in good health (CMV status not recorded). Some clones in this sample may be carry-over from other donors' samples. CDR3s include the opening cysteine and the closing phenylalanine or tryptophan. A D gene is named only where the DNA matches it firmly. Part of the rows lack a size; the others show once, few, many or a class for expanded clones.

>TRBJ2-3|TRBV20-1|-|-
CSARDPTRGPDTQYF
TGCAGTGCTAGAGATCCGACTAGGGGGCCAGATACGCAGTATTTT
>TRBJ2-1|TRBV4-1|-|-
CASSQVGQDYNNEQFF
TGCGCCAGCAGCCAAGTCGGTCAGGACTACAACAATGAGCAGTTCTTC
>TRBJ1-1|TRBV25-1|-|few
CASSGWTENTEAFF
TGTGCCAGCAGTGGCTGGACGGAGAACACTGAAGCTTTCTTT
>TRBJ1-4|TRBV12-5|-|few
CASGPPWRARDEKLFF
TGTGCTAGTGGCCCACCATGGAGAGCACGGGATGAAAAACTGTTTTTT
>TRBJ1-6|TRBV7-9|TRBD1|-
CASRSRDSQNSPLHF
TGTGCCAGCAGGTCACGGGACAGCCAAAATTCACCCCTCCACTTT
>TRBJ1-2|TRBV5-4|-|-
CASSLAVTSRGYTF
TGTGCCAGCAGCTTGGCCGTGACGTCACGGGGCTACACCTTC
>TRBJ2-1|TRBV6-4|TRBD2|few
CASSVLAGYNEQFF
TGTGCCAGCAGTGTGCTAGCGGGCTACAATGAGCAGTTCTTC
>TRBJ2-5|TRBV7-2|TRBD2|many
CASSLAGWGLAGEKETQYF
TGTGCCAGCAGCTTAGCTGGTTGGGGACTAGCGGGAGAGAAAGAGACCCAGTACTTC
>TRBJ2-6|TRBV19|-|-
CASTEAGGANVLTF
TGTGCCAGTACTGAGGCTGGGGGGGCCAACGTCCTGACTTTC
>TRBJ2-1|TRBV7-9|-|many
CASSRMAPSYNEQFF
TGTGCCAGCAGCCGTATGGCACCCTCCTACAATGAGCAGTTCTTC
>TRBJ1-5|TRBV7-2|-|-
CASSPVNQLQHF
TGTGCCAGCAGCCCCGTCAATCAGCTCCAGCATTTT
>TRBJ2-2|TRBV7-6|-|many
CASSGRGSLNTGELFF
TGTGCCAGCAGCGGCAGAGGAAGCCTGAACACCGGGGAGCTGTTTTTT
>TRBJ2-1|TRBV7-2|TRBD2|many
CASCLLAGVSEQFF
TGTGCCAGCTGCTTACTAGCGGGAGTGAGTGAGCAGTTCTTC
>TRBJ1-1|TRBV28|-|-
CASSSSTWNTEAFF
TGTGCCAGCAGTTCGTCCACTTGGAACACTGAAGCTTTCTTT